This T cell receptor (beta chain) was found in a study of human T cells and chemical hapten exposure. Whole-study context: Patch tests containing 0.01% DPC, applied to the upper back, were read at 6 days.

J gave up 6 bases and V 7 bases, and 11 bases lay outside the gene matches. The CDR3 runs 15 residues. Germline V CDR1 and CDR2: MNHEY, SVGEGT. Each CDR3 protein is one row after TCRdb ran MiXCR on the RACE reads. Among about 380,000 distinct CDR3 sequences listed, around 6% were seen once. This clonotype was recorded a few times. The antigen is undetermined. The time point denotes: patch test 2, 6 weeks after DPC sensitization. Specified treatment: therapeutic diphenylcyclopropenone sensitization with weekly scalp DPC. The drawing of blood occurred before each patch test was applied. Findings and caveats of the study: Significantly more large CDR3 similarity clusters were formed by expanded TCRs than by controls.

The TCR sequence derives from a young woman with alopecia areata. Some clones in this sample may be carry-over from other donors' samples. Sequencing used whole blood, obtained in connection with sensitization to the hapten diphenylcyclopropenone (DPC). The rearrangement uses TRBV6-2 or TRBV6-3 and TRBJ1-5; 8 nucleotides line up with TRBD1. The CDR3 region has the DNA TGTGCCAGCACCCCACGGGCAGGGGGCAGTCAGCCCCAGCATTTT. As protein: CASTPRAGGSQPQHF.